Presented here are 16 T cell receptor beta chains from one specimen sequenced in a study of cytomegalovirus exposure and HLA in healthy donors. Produced via immunoSEQ multiplex PCR; TCRdb's table is partial and in-frame only. This table holds about 360,000 clones, 86% found once. Sequences were obtained from PBMCs. The receptors stem from a woman between 18 and 30 years old in good health and CMV-seronegative.

This chain links TRBV6-5 with TRBJ1-2; D not resolved. The V gene lost 0 bases and the J gene lost 5 bases, with 13 bases spanning the gap. This CDR3 has 15 residues. Germline V gives CDR1 MNHEY, CDR2 SVGAGI. CDR3 in DNA: TGTGCCAGCAGTTACTCGCGCGGGCAGGTATATGGCTACACCTTC. Its translation: CASSYSRGQVYGYTF.

This chain links TRBV2 with TRBJ2-1; no clear D. Trimming shortened V by 4 bases and J by 15 bases, and 22 bases separated the two germline ends. The germline gives CDR1 SNHLY, CDR2 FYNNEI. This CDR3 spans 14 amino acids. The CDR3 region is CASSVGLRELAPFF. The DNA of the CDR3 is TGTGCCAGCAGTGTTGGGCTCCGCGAGCTCGCTCCGTTCTTC.

The chain recombines TRBV9 with TRBJ1-4; D perhaps matches TRBD1 (6 bases). V was pared by 4 bases and J by 5 bases, with 12 bases between. This CDR3 region has 14 residues. Germline V CDR1 and CDR2: SGDLS, YYNGEE. The CDR3 protein is CASSTGTANEKLFF. CDR3 DNA sequence: TGTGCCAGCAGCACAGGGACCGCGAATGAAAAACTGTTTTTT.

CDR3 protein: CASSPVTGGVDTGELFF. The DNA of the CDR3 is TGTGCCAGCAGCCCAGTGACAGGGGGCGTCGACACCGGGGAGCTGTTTTTT. This chain links TRBV7-9 with TRBJ2-2; 10 bases agree with TRBD1. The CDR3 is made up of 17 amino acids. Germline loops: CDR1 SEHNR, CDR2 FQNEAQ (reference sequence). With 5 bases clipped from V and 3 bases from J, the junction kept 9 bases outside the gene matches.

The chain combines TRBV7-9 with TRBJ2-3; D might be TRBD2 (6 bases). Deletions cut 7 bases from V and 0 bases from J, with 14 bases between. CDR1 and CDR2 (germline): SEHNR, FQNEAQ (reference sequence). This CDR3 contains 15 residues. This chain's CDR3 is CASILTGTSTDTQYF. CDR3 coding DNA: TGTGCCAGCATCCTCACCGGGACTAGCACAGATACGCAGTATTTT.

V and J are TRBV28 and TRBJ2-5; a weak D match, TRBD2 (6 bases). The V end was cut by 6 bases, the J end by 0 bases, with 14 bases between. There are 15 residues in the CDR3. Germline-derived CDR1 and CDR2 are MDHEN and SYDVKM. The CDR3 here is CASSRSGLDQETQYF. The CDR3 coding sequence is TGTGCCAGCAGCAGAAGCGGGTTAGACCAAGAGACCCAGTACTTC.

The chain combines TRBV10-2 with TRBJ2-7, with D perhaps TRBD2 (6 bases). The V gene's germline CDR1 is WSHSY and CDR2 SAAADI. The V end lost 2 bases, the J end lost 2 bases, and 13 bases lay between the germline ends. The CDR3 length is 15 residues. The DNA of the CDR3 is TGCGCCAGCAGTGAGGCCGGAGGGAGAGCCTACGAGCAGTACTTC. Its translation: CASSEAGGRAYEQYF.

A few counts support this clone. The chain has TRBV28 and TRBJ1-1; maybe TRBD1 (6 bases). CDR1 is MDHEN, CDR2 SYDVKM, per germline. With 2 bases removed from V and 11 bases from J, the gap between germline ends came to 15 bases. The CDR3 is made up of 13 amino acids. The CDR3 loop is CASSLLLQGSAFF. The CDR3 DNA reads TGTGCCAGCAGTTTACTTCTACAGGGTTCGGCTTTCTTT. The variable domain in full, completed from reference TRBV28 and TRBJ1-1, reads DVKVTQSSRYLVKRTGEKVFLECVQDMDHENMFWYRQDPGLGLRLIYFSYDVKMKEKGDIPEGYSVSREKKERFSLILESASTNQTSMYLCASSLLLQGSAFFGQGTRLTVV.

This rearrangement joins TRBV30 to TRBJ2-7, with 8 bases that match TRBD2. Germline V CDR1 and CDR2: GTSNPN, SVGIG (reference sequence). The V segment lost 4 bases and the J segment 3 bases; nucleotides outside the gene matches: 5. The CDR3 consists of 13 residues. CDR3 in DNA: TGTGCCTGGATTGGCGGGAGGAGCTACGAGCAGTACTTC. Protein sequence: CAWIGGRSYEQYF.

V is TRBV6-6 and J is TRBJ1-5; D call uncertain. CDR3 size: 13 residues. V was shortened by 6 bases and J by 7 bases, with 13 bases between the two germline ends. The germline V gene encodes CDR1 MNHNY and CDR2 SVGAGI (reference sequence). The CDR3 reads CASRIDARQPQHF. The CDR3 DNA is TGTGCCAGCAGAATAGATGCCAGGCAGCCCCAGCATTTT.

The chain uses TRBV11-2 and TRBJ2-5, with TRBD2 identical over 8 bases. The CDR3 contains 17 residues. V dropped 1 base and J dropped 0; count of bases not matched to a gene: 7. The germline V gene encodes CDR1 SGHAT and CDR2 FQNNGV. DNA of the CDR3: TGTGCCAGCAGCTTAGGATCGCTAGCGGGTTACCAAGAGACCCAGTACTTC. Amino acid sequence: CASSLGSLAGYQETQYF.

This rearrangement joins TRBV30 to TRBJ2-7; TRBD2 matches at 13 bases. The CDR3 runs to 14 residues. Germline CDR1 reads GTSNPN; CDR2 reads SVGIG (reference sequence). V was clipped by 0 bases and J by 5 bases; unmatched bases: 1. The CDR3 is CAWSVGLAGNEQYF. The CDR3 region has the DNA TGTGCCTGGAGTGTGGGACTAGCGGGGAACGAGCAGTACTTC.

V gene TRBV6-1 combines with J gene TRBJ2-2, with TRBD1 matching 8 bases. The CDR3 covers 15 residues. V was pared by 6 bases and J by 4 bases, with 7 bases of the junction left unmatched. Germline V CDR1 and CDR2: MNHNS, SASEGT. For the CDR3, the DNA is TGTGCCAGCAGCGTGACAGGGGAGAGCACCGGGGAGCTGTTTTTT. It encodes CASSVTGESTGELFF.

The V gene is TRBV6-5, the J gene TRBJ1-5, with D perhaps TRBD1 (6 bases). Trimming stripped 0 bases from V and 9 bases from J, with 15 bases between. Germline V gene data show CDR1 as MNHEY and CDR2 as SVGAGI. The CDR3 covers 15 residues. CDR3 in DNA: TGTGCCAGCAGTTACTCGTGGGGGCCGGGGTCGCCCCAGCATTTT. Its translation: CASSYSWGPGSPQHF.

The table lists this clone with a few counts. This CDR3 is also generated by other DNA sequences in the sample. The V call is TRBV2, the J call TRBJ1-5; TRBD1 might be the D (6 bases). Trimming shortened V by 3 bases and J by 0 bases, and 9 bases separated the two germline ends. CDR1 SNHLY and CDR2 FYNNEI come from the germline V gene. The CDR3 sequence is 15 residues long. For the CDR3, the DNA is TGTGCCAGCAGTGAGCAGGGGCCTAGCAATCAGCCCCAGCATTTT. Translated: CASSEQGPSNQPQHF.

V and J are TRBV9 and TRBJ1-5; no clear D. This CDR3 contains 15 residues. Germline V lookup: CDR1 SGDLS, CDR2 YYNGEE. The V end was cut by 0 bases, the J end by 3 bases, with 10 bases between. CDR3 loop: CASSVGEGFNQPQHF. The CDR3 DNA is TGTGCCAGCAGCGTAGGTGAGGGCTTCAATCAGCCCCAGCATTTT.